This T cell receptor (beta chain) was documented in a study of control samples from healthy donors and cancer patients. With V trimmed by 2 bases and J by 15 bases, 9 bases remained unmatched. The CDR3 has 13 amino acids. CDR1 and CDR2 (germline): LNHDA, SQIVND (reference sequence). Assay: immunoSEQ multiplex PCR; the TCRdb copy retains only in-frame clones and omits some. The profile shows fewer than 120,000 clones, roughly 88% of them singletons. The TCR comes from a woman aged 55-75 years with lung cancer. The sample was PBMCs. This chain connects TRBV19 to TRBJ2-1; 8 bases fit TRBD2. The CDR3 coding sequence is TGTGCCAGTAGTATAACCACGGGGACTAGGCGGTTCTTC. It specifies CASSITTGTRRFF.